This T cell receptor beta chain was documented in a study of human CD8 memory T cell subsets (dated by TCRdb to between 2020 and 2021). Describing the broader study: To assess how stem-like (TSTEM), progenitor exhausted-like (TPEX) and effector memory CD8+ T cell subsets are clonally related, the TCRbeta repertoires of these three subsets were compared. TCRbeta repertoires were obtained from TSTEM, TPEX and effector memory subsets contributed by each of about six donors.

Summary of the overall study and its limitations: TSTEM and TPEX subsets showed similarly high normalized Shannon-Wiener diversity, whereas effector memory subsets were comparatively less diverse. Only TCRbeta chains were sequenced, and repertoire comparisons rested on five or six donors tested with paired t-tests and Bonferroni correction. Both stem-like subsets shared clonotypes with effector memory cells, but TSTEM and TPEX repertoires overlapped minimally, suggesting distinct antigen spectra. Chao1 estimates suggested greater repertoire diversity in TSTEM than in TPEX subsets, potentially reflecting a broader range of specificities.

Comments on this clonotype: Its binding antigen is unknown.

These reads were obtained on a NextSeq 550. A Human TCR Profiling Kit was used to prepare UMI-labeled 5' RACE TCRbeta libraries. The same number of PCR cycles was used to prepare all TCRbeta libraries in parallel. The original pipeline was this. Between roughly 2,800 and 18,000 functional CDR3beta clonotypes were contained in each TCRbeta library. MIGEC 1.2.9 was used for UMI extraction and consensus assembly, with at least three reads per UMI being required. MiXCR 3.0.3 was used to extract the in-frame CDR3beta repertoires. Each sample was downsampled to 42,000 randomly selected UMIs before diversity metrics were computed in VDJtools 1.2.1. Repertoire overlap metrics D, R and F2 were calculated in VDJtools for the top 3,000 clones of each sample pair. With the reads reprocessed by TCRdb, a single entry stands for each CDR3 protein sequence and no DNA is reported. None of the V and J calls come from the authors' own analysis; TCRdb made them. The table held for this sample gives about 10,000 distinct CDR3 sequences. The ten largest clones add up to approximately 9.6% of the sample.

Stem-like memory CD8+ T cells (TSTEM) were defined as CCR7+ PD-1- TIGIT- cells. Peripheral blood mononuclear cells were isolated from healthy donor buffy coats by density gradient separation. In the study, total CD8+ T cells were enriched by negative magnetic separation with EasySep or MojoSort CD8+ T cell isolation kits. An RNeasy Mini Kit was used to extract total RNA from duplicate vials of some 160,000 sorted CD8+ T cells per subset. PBMCs were used either fresh or after cryopreservation in fetal bovine serum containing approximately 10% DMSO. CD8+ T cell subsets were sorted to purity by fluorescence-activated cell sorting on a FACSAria III. The cysteine opens and the phenylalanine closes a CDR3 of 13 amino acids. The nucleotide record is missing. The germline V gene yields SGHRS for CDR1 and YFSETQ for CDR2.

This chain joins TRBV5-1 to TRBJ2-5; without DNA, the TCRdb call of TRBD2 cannot be checked. The sequence was obtained from a human donor in good health. The sample taken for sequencing was CD8+ stem-like memory T cells (TSCM and TCM) sorted from PBMCs. The cell subset or site label for this specimen denotes: stem-like memory CD8 T cells (TSTEM), CCR7+ PD-1- TIGIT-. CDR3 loop: CASSIGLGETQYF. Extended through the reference TRBV5-1 and TRBJ2-5 proteins, this CDR3 yields the full variable domain: KAGVTQTPRYLIKTRGQQVTLSCSPISGHRSVSWYQQTPGQGLQFLFEYFSETQRNKGNFPGRFSGRQFSNSRSEMNVSTLELGDSALYLCASSIGLGETQYFGPGTRLLVL.